This TCR beta chain stems from a study of tumor and adjacent non-tumor tissue in lung cancer. The V gene lost 3 bases and the J gene lost 4 bases, with 8 bases spanning the gap. The CDR3 is made up of 13 amino acids. Germline V lookup: CDR1 SGHNT, CDR2 YENEEA. No cell sorting was done before RNA was extracted from the tissue. Distant lung tissue was collected more than 3 cm away from the tumor edge. Findings and limits, study-wide: Normal lung showed higher cumulative top 100 clone frequency than tumor.

A modified ARM-PCR protocol with three rounds of nested PCR amplified TCRbeta. One entry per CDR3 protein, called by TCRdb with MiXCR from the multiplex PCR reads. The table lists some 73,000 distinct CDR3 sequences, roughly 80% of them singletons. Regarding this clonotype: Its antigen remains unknown. This is likely a read error, given that the CDR3 carries no conserved phenylalanine or tryptophan at its end.

Input material: distant non-tumor lung tissue. The gene calls are TRBV11-3 and TRBJ2-3; D gene unclear. The TCR was taken from a man between 60 and 70 years old with non-small cell lung cancer. The CDR3 DNA reads as TGTGCCAGCAGCTTTCATGGGTCAGATACGCAGTATCTT. This translates into CASSFHGSDTQYL.